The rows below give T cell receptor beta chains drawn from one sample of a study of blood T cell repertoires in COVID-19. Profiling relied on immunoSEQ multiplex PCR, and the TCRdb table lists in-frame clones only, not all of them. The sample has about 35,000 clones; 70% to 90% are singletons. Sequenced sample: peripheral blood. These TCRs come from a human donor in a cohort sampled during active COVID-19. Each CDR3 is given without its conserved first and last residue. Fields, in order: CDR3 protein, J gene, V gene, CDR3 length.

CDR3: SVGRQENTEAF
J: TRBJ1-1
V: TRBV29-1
length: 11

CDR3: ASSLAPANIQY
J: TRBJ2-4
V: TRBV5-1
length: 11

CDR3: ASSTPGATNEQY
J: TRBJ2-7
V: TRBV19
length: 12

CDR3: ASNPRQPTDTQY
J: TRBJ2-3
V: TRBV2
length: 12

CDR3: ASSPGSAHGEQF
J: TRBJ2-1
V: TRBV28
length: 12

CDR3: ASSQDLVTDTQY
J: TRBJ2-3
V: TRBV3-1/TRBV3-2
length: 12

CDR3: ASSEGGQGAGKLF
J: TRBJ1-4
V: TRBV25-1
length: 13

CDR3: ASSLIYSLPNTEAF
J: TRBJ1-1
V: TRBV19
length: 14

CDR3: ASSQENRALPNYGYT
J: TRBJ1-2
V: TRBV4-3
length: 15

CDR3: SADRDGYT
J: TRBJ1-2
V: TRBV29-1
length: 8

CDR3: ASSPLKAGTGGDGELF
J: TRBJ2-2
V: TRBV28
length: 16

CDR3: ASSSALDSLTSYEQY
J: TRBJ2-7
V: TRBV6-2/TRBV6-3
length: 15

CDR3: SVDRGIGTEAF
J: TRBJ1-1
V: TRBV29-1
length: 11

CDR3: ASSLDRRTQY
J: TRBJ2-5
V: TRBV12-3/TRBV12-4
length: 10

CDR3: ASSPYQTNTGELF
J: TRBJ2-2
V: TRBV18
length: 13

CDR3: ASRRTGNQETQY
J: TRBJ2-5
V: TRBV6-6
length: 12

CDR3: ASSPRGSGNSYEQY
J: TRBJ2-7
V: TRBV28
length: 14

CDR3: ASSPTRGGGTEAF
J: TRBJ1-1
V: TRBV7-9
length: 13

CDR3: ASGPGGGTDTQY
J: TRBJ2-3
V: TRBV6-4
length: 12

CDR3: ASSGGQYGYT
J: TRBJ1-2
V: TRBV28
length: 10

CDR3: ATSDPTGGGQPQH
J: TRBJ1-5
V: TRBV24-1
length: 13

CDR3: ASSSDRGDQPQH
J: TRBJ1-5
V: TRBV5-4
length: 12

CDR3: ASSLELGAGF
J: TRBJ1-1
V: TRBV7-2
length: 10

CDR3: ASSEYRQIPYNEQF
J: TRBJ2-1
V: TRBV6-1
length: 14

CDR3: ASSHRGRATELF
J: TRBJ1-4
V: TRBV6-5
length: 12

CDR3: ASSPRGGRETQY
J: TRBJ2-5
V: TRBV6-5
length: 12

CDR3: ASSAGTGDGELF
J: TRBJ2-2
V: TRBV18
length: 12

CDR3: ASSQVRVPPLH
J: TRBJ1-6
V: TRBV4-1
length: 11

CDR3: ASSLGVAGGQTTGELF
J: TRBJ2-2
V: TRBV7-2
length: 16

CDR3: ASSTAGGGELF
J: TRBJ2-2
V: TRBV11-2
length: 11

CDR3: ASRPAPRDRGRSVYEQY
J: TRBJ2-7
V: TRBV12-2
length: 17

CDR3: ASSPRLAGGAYEQY
J: TRBJ2-7
V: TRBV18
length: 14

CDR3: ASSGQGVMSDYT
J: TRBJ1-2
V: TRBV2
length: 12

CDR3: ASRQNYEQY
J: TRBJ2-7
V: TRBV28
length: 9

CDR3: ASSEQGAGGYT
J: TRBJ1-2
V: TRBV7-8
length: 11

CDR3: ASSSSGGSYNEQF
J: TRBJ2-1
V: TRBV10-1
length: 13

CDR3: ASTGGALYNSPLH
J: TRBJ1-6
V: TRBV19
length: 13

CDR3: ASSAEVGSSEQY
J: TRBJ2-7
V: TRBV2
length: 12

CDR3: ASSSGTDILETQY
J: TRBJ2-5
V: TRBV5-1
length: 13

CDR3: ASSFGTSDTQY
J: TRBJ2-3
V: TRBV7-8
length: 11

CDR3: ASSYSAGRGYGYT
J: TRBJ1-2
V: TRBV6-2/TRBV6-3
length: 13

CDR3: ASSNGQHTGELF
J: TRBJ2-2
V: TRBV19
length: 12

CDR3: ASSFVGAPEAF
J: TRBJ1-1
V: TRBV28
length: 11

CDR3: ASKRQGAPSTDTQY
J: TRBJ2-3
V: TRBV19
length: 14

CDR3: ASSRNSGGTDTQY
J: TRBJ2-3
V: TRBV7-8
length: 13

CDR3: ASSRTGNSYNEQF
J: TRBJ2-1
V: TRBV18
length: 13

CDR3: ASSVASNEQF
J: TRBJ2-1
V: TRBV9
length: 10

CDR3: ASSRYYSNQPQH
J: TRBJ1-5
V: TRBV7-2
length: 12

CDR3: ASSPGGGETQY
J: TRBJ2-5
V: TRBV11-2
length: 11

CDR3: SADTRGGYT
J: TRBJ1-2
V: TRBV20-1
length: 9

CDR3: ASSFSVYGYT
J: TRBJ1-2
V: TRBV5-6
length: 10

CDR3: ASSVALIIGAGGSNTGELF
J: TRBJ2-2
V: TRBV9
length: 19

CDR3: ASRESWGGTRPQH
J: TRBJ1-5
V: TRBV2
length: 13

CDR3: ASRTGTAFPGELF
J: TRBJ2-2
V: TRBV7-2
length: 13